This entry lists 5 T cell receptor beta chains sequenced from one sample in a study of patients and donors after allogeneic stem cell transplantation. TCRdb reanalysed the RT-PCR reads using MiXCR and keeps one entry per CDR3 protein. Of 150,000 to 250,000 distinct CDR3 sequences in the sample, approximately 41% were seen once. Sequencing input: blood, either unsorted or a sorted T cell fraction (not recorded which). Receptor source: a human donor who was either an allogeneic HSCT recipient or a stem cell or donor lymphocyte infusion donor (not recorded which). It is not recorded whose cells these are; they may come from a transplant donor.

Details on this clonotype: A much more abundant neighbour one base away suggests this may be a read error. The gene calls are TRBV29-1 and TRBJ1-1, with D unclear. The CDR3 covers 13 residues. Trimming stripped 0 bases from V and 1 base from J, with 6 bases between. Per the germline V gene, CDR1 is SQVTM and CDR2 is ANQGSEA. Written as DNA, the CDR3 is TGCAGCGTTGAAGATCTGGCGAACACTGAAGCTTTCTTT. It translates to CSVEDLANTEAFF.

This rearrangement joins TRBV11-2 to TRBJ2-1; possible D gene TRBD2, 6 bases. Trimming shortened V by 6 bases and J by 4 bases, and 7 bases separated the two germline ends. Germline-derived CDR1 and CDR2 are SGHAT and FQNNGV. The CDR3 is made up of 12 amino acids. CDR3 sequence: CASRGGYNEQFF. For the CDR3, the DNA is TGTGCCAGCAGGGGAGGTTACAATGAGCAGTTCTTC.

V is TRBV29-1 and J is TRBJ2-7; TRBD2 is a possible D gene (6 bases). The CDR3 is 13 residues long. Germline assignment: CDR1 SQVTM and CDR2 ANQGSEA. V was pared by 4 bases and J by 0 bases, with 10 bases between. CDR3 bases: TGCAGCGTTGTTGCGGGAACCTCCTACGAGCAGTACTTC. Protein: CSVVAGTSYEQYF.

This clonotype was seen a handful of times. The chain combines TRBV29-1 with TRBJ1-1; the match to TRBD1 covers 7 bases. Trimming took 4 bases from V and 2 from J; bases not matched to a gene: 7. In germline, CDR1 is SQVTM, CDR2 ANQGSEA. This CDR3 contains 14 residues. Here the CDR3 DNA reads TGCAGCGTTGGGGGGGACAGTATTAACACTGAAGCTTTCTTT. Its protein product is CSVGGDSINTEAFF.

The J gene is TRBJ2-1, the V gene TRBV6-5, with 9 bases aligning to TRBD2. Germline V gives CDR1 MNHEY, CDR2 SVGAGI. The CDR3 totals 17 residues. V was clipped by 6 bases and J by 4 bases; unmatched bases: 13. CDR3 amino acids: CASRATSGPRLYNEQFF. The CDR3 DNA sequence: TGTGCCAGCAGAGCGACTAGCGGCCCGCGCCTATACAATGAGCAGTTCTTC.